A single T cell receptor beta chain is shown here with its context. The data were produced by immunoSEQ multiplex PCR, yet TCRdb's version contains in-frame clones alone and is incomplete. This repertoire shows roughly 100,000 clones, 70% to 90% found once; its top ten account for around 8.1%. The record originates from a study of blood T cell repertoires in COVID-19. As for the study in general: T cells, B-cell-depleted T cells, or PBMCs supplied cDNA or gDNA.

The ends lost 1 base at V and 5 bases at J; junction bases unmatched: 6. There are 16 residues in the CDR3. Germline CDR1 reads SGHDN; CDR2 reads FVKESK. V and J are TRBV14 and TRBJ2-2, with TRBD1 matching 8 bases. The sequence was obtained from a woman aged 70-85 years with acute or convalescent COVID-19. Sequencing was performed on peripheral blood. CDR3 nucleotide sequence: TGTGCCAGCAGCCAAGTCAGGGGGCGCGGTACCGGGGAGCTGTTTTTT. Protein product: CASSQVRGRGTGELFF.